A single sample gave rise to the 20 T cell receptor beta chains below, sequenced in a study of T cell clonality in common variable immunodeficiency. For these TCRs, the target antigens are not known. Study-level results: Reportedly, TCR beta sequences from common variable immunodeficiency showed fewer deletions and N-nucleotide insertions.

Sequenced by immunoSEQ multiplex PCR; TCRdb stores in-frame clones only, minus some. This sample has about 26,000 clones, each found more than once. The sample comprised peripheral blood mononuclear cells. The source is a human donor with common variable immunodeficiency.

A remark on this clone: The read comes to an end 3 residues before the CDR3 does, leaving the germline J gene to fill in the end. This chain uses TRBV29-1 with TRBJ2-7; 9 positions match TRBD1. V lost 7 bases to trimming and J lost 6 bases; unmatched junction nucleotides: 10. The germline CDR1 and CDR2 sequences are SQVTM and ANQGSEA. There are 13 residues in the CDR3. The CDR3 sequence is CSAMTGGASEQYF. The sequenced part of the CDR3 DNA is TGCAGCGCCATGACAGGGGGGGCGTCCGAG.

The chain's CDR3 is CASSDLTGIGYTF. The part of the CDR3 DNA that was read is TGTGCCAGCAGTGACCTGACAGGGATAGGC. The gene calls are TRBV6-1 and TRBJ1-2; 7 nucleotides align to TRBD1. Read sequence stops 3 residues before the CDR3 end, and the germline J gene provides the missing end. This CDR3 is built from 13 residues. CDR1 and CDR2 (germline): MNHNS, SASEGT.

In its sample, this clone was seen a few times. From the germline J gene comes the end of the CDR3, since the read stops 3 residues before it. V usage is TRBV18 and J usage is TRBJ2-3; D is undetermined. CDR3 size: 13 residues. Deletions cut 2 bases from V and 4 bases from J, with 7 bases between. From germline, CDR1 is KGHSH and CDR2 LQKENI. CDR3 DNA (partial): TGTGCCAGCTCACCAACTTTAGCAGATACG. Translation: CASSPTLADT. From start to end, the CDR3 is CASSPTLADTQYF.

This clone was recorded many times. The CDR3 protein is CSVDSRASGYTF. CDR3 bases read: TGCAGCGTTGATAGCAGGGCGAGCGGC. The rearrangement joins TRBV29-1 to TRBJ1-2; perhaps TRBD1 as D (5 bases). Sequencing ends 3 residues short of the CDR3 end; the germline J gene provides the rest. This CDR3 region has 12 residues. Per germline, CDR1 SQVTM and CDR2 ANQGSEA.

Worth noting for this clone: The CDR3 goes on 3 residues after the read ends, and that part is filled in from the germline J gene. The gene calls are TRBV18 and TRBJ2-7; possible D gene TRBD1, 6 bases. Trimming pared 3 bases from V and 5 bases from J, leaving 8 bases between. The V gene's germline CDR1 is KGHSH and CDR2 LQKENI. The CDR3 loop spans 12 amino acids. The sequenced CDR3 bases are TGTGCCAGCTCACCTAACAGGGACGAG. It encodes CASSPNRDE. The complete CDR3 sequence is CASSPNRDEQYF.

This clone was seen at least ten times. The missing CDR3 end, 3 residues past where the read stops, is filled in from the germline J gene. The chain couples TRBV20-1 to TRBJ1-5; D uncertain. Trimming took off 0 bases at V and 4 bases at J, with 4 bases between the two ends. CDR1 and CDR2 from the germline V gene are DFQATT and SNEGSKA (reference sequence). CDR3 size: 12 residues. Partial CDR3 DNA: TGCAGTGCTAGAGATGCGAATCAGCCC. It codes for CSARDANQP. The complete CDR3 reads CSARDANQPQHF.

This clone was seen ten or more times. The CDR3 end lies 3 residues beyond the end of the read and is filled in from the germline J gene. The rearrangement joins TRBV7-9 to TRBJ2-5, with a possible D match to TRBD1 (6 bases). CDR3 size: 14 residues. CDR1 SEHNR and CDR2 FQNEAQ come from the germline V gene (reference sequence). Trimming removed 5 bases at V and 5 bases at J, with 15 bases between. CDR3 DNA (partial): TGTGCCAGCAGCCGGGACATCCAGCATGAGACC. This translates into CASSRDIQHET. The CDR3 as a whole reads CASSRDIQHETQYF.

Concerning this clone itself: The CDR3 end falls 3 residues outside the read, so it is completed with the germline J gene. The genes are TRBV5-6 and TRBJ2-7; 9 bases are shared with TRBD1. This CDR3 spans 15 amino acids. The germline gives CDR1 SGHDT, CDR2 YYEEEE. The trim removed 5 bases at V and 6 bases at J, leaving 12 bases unmatched. The sequenced CDR3 bases are TGTGCCAGCAGGGGCCGGGACAGGGTGTACGGCGAG. Translated: CASRGRDRVYGE. The whole CDR3 protein reads CASRGRDRVYGEQYF.

This clone was detected only a few times. Read coverage stops 3 residues before the CDR3 terminus; the germline J gene supplies the remainder. The chain links TRBV11-2 to TRBJ2-7; no clear D gene. The CDR3 loop spans 12 amino acids. Per the germline V gene, CDR1 is SGHAT and CDR2 is FQNNGV. With 0 bases removed from V and 4 bases from J, the gap between germline ends came to 4 bases. The DNA read from the CDR3 is TGTGCCAGCAGCTTAGACCGGTACGAG. It translates to CASSLDRYE. The complete CDR3 protein is CASSLDRYEQYF. Using reference TRBV11-2 and TRBJ2-7 for the parts outside the CDR3, the full variable domain is EAGVAQSPRYKIIEKRQSVAFWCNPISGHATLYWYQQILGQGPKLLIQFQNNGVVDDSQLPKDRFSAERLKGVDSTLKIQPAKLEDSAVYLCASSLDRYEQYFGPGTRLTVT.

This clone was seen repeatedly, ten times or more. Read coverage stops 3 residues before the CDR3 terminus; the germline J gene supplies the remainder. The chain links TRBV5-8 to TRBJ2-3; 12 nucleotides match TRBD2. J gave up 4 bases and V 4 bases, and 4 bases lay outside the gene matches. Germline CDR1 reads SGHTS; CDR2 reads YDEGEE. The CDR3 covers 15 residues. The CDR3 bases that were read are TGTGCCAGCAGCGTGACTAGCGGGAGCGCAGATACG. This sequence encodes CASSVTSGSADT. The full CDR3 protein is CASSVTSGSADTQYF. The whole variable domain, filled in from reference TRBV5-8 and TRBJ2-3, reads EAGVTQSPTHLIKTRGQQATLRCSPISGHTSVYWYQQALGLGLQFLLWYDEGEERNRGNFPPRFSGRQFPNYSSELNVNALELEDSALYLCASSVTSGSADTQYFGPGTRLTVL.

This clone was seen a handful of times. Here the CDR3 reads CASSMVGGDPQHF. Partial CDR3 DNA: TGTGCCAGTAGTATGGTAGGCGGGGATCCC. The chain links TRBV19 to TRBJ1-5; D is unclear. Read data end 3 residues before the CDR3 end; the end is taken from the germline J gene. Germline CDR1 is LNHDA and CDR2 is SQIVND (reference sequence). The CDR3 contains 13 residues.

Comments on this clone: The read halts 3 residues ahead of the CDR3 end, with the missing end drawn from the germline J gene. Other DNA sequences from this sample encode an identical CDR3 as well. The chain recombines TRBV18 with TRBJ2-3; 8 positions agree with TRBD2. The CDR3 runs 15 residues. Germline-derived CDR1 and CDR2 are KGHSH and LQKENI. V lost 6 bases and J lost 6; bases outside the gene matches: 11. The CDR3 loop is CASSLIAGRPDTQYF. The part of the CDR3 DNA that was read is TGTGCCAGCTCTCTTATAGCGGGGAGGCCGGATACG.

This clone was detected only a few times. The observed sequence ends 3 residues before the CDR3 terminus, with the missing tail filled in from the germline J gene. V and J are TRBV7-9 and TRBJ1-2; D unclear. The CDR3 loop spans 13 amino acids. CDR1 and CDR2 (germline): SEHNR, FQNEAQ (reference sequence). Trimming stripped 2 bases from V and 5 bases from J, with 9 bases between. The part of the CDR3 DNA that was read is TGTGCCAGCAGCTTACCCTCAGGATATGGC. Amino acid sequence: CASSLPSGYG. The CDR3 as a whole reads CASSLPSGYGYTF.

There are many counts of this clone. The CDR3 extends 3 residues past the end of the read, so its final part is completed from the germline J gene. The rearrangement links TRBV20-1 to TRBJ2-1, with 7 bases lining up with TRBD2. The CDR3 spans 13 residues. Germline lookup yields CDR1 DFQATT and CDR2 SNEGSKA (reference sequence). V was clipped by 4 bases and J by 5 bases; unmatched bases: 5. CDR3 DNA, as far as it was read: TGCAGTGCTATTGCGGGGGATAACAATGAG. It yields the protein CSAIAGDNNE. The CDR3 in its entirety is CSAIAGDNNEQFF.

Note on this clone: From the germline J gene comes the end of the CDR3, since the read stops 3 residues before it. This rearrangement joins TRBV19 to TRBJ1-2; D ambiguous. From germline, CDR1 is LNHDA and CDR2 SQIVND (reference sequence). The CDR3 covers 11 residues. CDR3 in amino acids: CASSLRGAYTF. The sequenced CDR3 bases are TGTGCCAGTAGTCTACGGGGTGCC.

The sample holds many counts of this clone. The read gets to within 3 residues of the CDR3 end, and the germline J gene fills in the rest. The V gene is TRBV27, the J gene TRBJ2-2; the match to TRBD2 covers 12 bases. The CDR3 has 13 residues. The germline V gene encodes CDR1 MNHEY and CDR2 SMNVEV (reference sequence). V lost 10 bases to trimming and J lost 4 bases; unmatched junction nucleotides: 1. This CDR3 is CATGLAGTGELFF. The sequenced CDR3 bases are TGTGCCACGGGACTAGCGGGCACCGGGGAG.

This clone was detected many times. CDR3 DNA (partial): TGTGCCAGCAGCTTAAACCCGGGACAGCTCTACGAG. It yields the protein CASSLNPGQLYE. In full, the CDR3 is CASSLNPGQLYEQYF. V usage is TRBV7-3 and J usage is TRBJ2-7; 7 positions match TRBD1. Read data end 3 residues before the CDR3 end; the end is taken from the germline J gene. Germline values: CDR1 SGHTA, CDR2 FQGTGA. The CDR3 length is 15 residues. The V and J ends lost 1 base and 3 bases, in that order; junction bases with no gene match: 6. Full variable domain (outside the CDR3, taken from reference TRBV7-3 and TRBJ2-7): GAGVSQTPSNKVTEKGKYVELRCDPISGHTALYWYRQSLGQGPEFLIYFQGTGAADDSGLPNDRFFAVRPEGSVSTLKIQRTERGDSAVYLCASSLNPGQLYEQYFGPGTRLTVT.

In this sample, this clone turned up many times. With the read ending 3 residues before the CDR3 end, the germline J gene is used to fill in that end. This chain connects TRBV11-2 to TRBJ2-1, with a weak D call TRBD1 (6 bases). V lost 8 bases and J lost 8, with 13 bases in between. Germline V gene data show CDR1 as SGHAT and CDR2 as FQNNGV. This CDR3 spans 12 amino acids. The part of the CDR3 DNA that was read is TGTGCCAGCTCCCGAAACAGGGATGAG. It is translated as CASSRNRDE. The whole CDR3 protein reads CASSRNRDEQFF.

This clone has a count of ten or more. The CDR3 DNA, read in part, is TGTGCCAGCTCACGGGACAGAGCAGGGGAGACC. Amino acids: CASSRDRAGET. The whole CDR3 region reads CASSRDRAGETQYF. The V gene is TRBV18, the J gene TRBJ2-5, with TRBD1 identical over 7 bases. The CDR3 end lies 3 residues beyond the end of the read and is filled in from the germline J gene. CDR3 length: 14 amino acids. V shed 4 bases and J 5 bases; nucleotides not matched to a gene: 7. Germline V CDR1 and CDR2: KGHSH, LQKENI. Drawing the rest from reference TRBV18 and TRBJ2-5, the complete variable domain is NAGVMQNPRHLVRRRGQEARLRCSPMKGHSHVYWYRQLPEEGLKFMVYLQKENIIDESGMPKERFSAEFPKEGPSILRIQQVVRGDSAAYFCASSRDRAGETQYFGPGTRLLVL.

This clone was detected ten times or more. From the germline J gene comes the end of the CDR3, since the read stops 3 residues before it. The J gene is TRBJ1-2, the V gene TRBV5-4, with TRBD1 identical over 8 bases. Trimming removed 4 bases from V and 4 bases from J; junction bases left unmatched: 9. CDR1 is SGHNT and CDR2 is YYREEE in the germline V gene (reference sequence). CDR3 length equals 15 residues. Partial CDR3 DNA: TGTGCCAGCAGCACTCTGACAGGGGATATCTATGGC. Its translation is CASSTLTGDIYG. In full, the CDR3 reads CASSTLTGDIYGYTF.